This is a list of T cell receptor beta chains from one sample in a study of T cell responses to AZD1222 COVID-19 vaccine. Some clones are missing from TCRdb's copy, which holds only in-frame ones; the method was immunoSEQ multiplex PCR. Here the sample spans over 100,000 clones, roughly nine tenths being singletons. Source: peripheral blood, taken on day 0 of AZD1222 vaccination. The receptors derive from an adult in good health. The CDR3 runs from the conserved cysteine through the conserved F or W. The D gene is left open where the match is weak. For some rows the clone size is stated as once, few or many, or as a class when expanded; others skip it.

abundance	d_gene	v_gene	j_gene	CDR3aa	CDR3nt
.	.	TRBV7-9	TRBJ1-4	CASAPPADRGLGKLFF	TGTGCCAGCGCCCCACCCGCGGACCGGGGATTGGGAAAACTGTTTTTT
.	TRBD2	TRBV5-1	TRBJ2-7	CASSGLAGDEQYF	TGCGCCAGTTCGGGACTAGCGGGGGACGAGCAGTACTTC
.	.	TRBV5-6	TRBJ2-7	CASSLGRPGEQYF	TGTGCCAGCAGCTTGGGACGTCCCGGGGAGCAGTACTTC
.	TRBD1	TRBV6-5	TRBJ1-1	CASSQGAAGNTEAFF	TGTGCCAGCAGTCAGGGGGCCGCGGGAAACACTGAAGCTTTCTTT
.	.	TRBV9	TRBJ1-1	CASSVAGTKNTEAFF	TGTGCCAGCAGCGTAGCTGGCACCAAGAACACTGAAGCTTTCTTT
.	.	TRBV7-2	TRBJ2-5	CASSLLGGQETQYF	TGTGCCAGCAGCCTCTTAGGTGGACAAGAGACCCAGTACTTC
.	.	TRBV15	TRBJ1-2	CATSRDLAVNYGYTF	TGTGCCACCAGCAGAGATTTAGCAGTTAACTATGGCTACACCTTC
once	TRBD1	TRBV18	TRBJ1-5	CASSPISPGQGTQPQHF	TGTGCCAGCTCACCAATATCCCCGGGACAGGGGACTCAGCCCCAGCATTTT
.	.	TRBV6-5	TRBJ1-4	CASSLTLGPLEKLFF	TGTGCCAGCAGTCTCACTTTAGGGCCCCTGGAGAAACTGTTTTTT
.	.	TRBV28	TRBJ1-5	CASSLQRRVSNQPQHF	TGTGCCAGCAGTTTACAGCGCAGGGTTAGCAATCAGCCCCAGCATTTT
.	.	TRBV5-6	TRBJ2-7	CASSKQGNSYEQYF	TGTGCCAGCAGCAAACAGGGCAACTCCTACGAGCAGTACTTC
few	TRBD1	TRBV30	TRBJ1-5	CAWSVGGQGNQPQHF	TGTGCCTGGAGTGTAGGGGGACAGGGCAATCAGCCCCAGCATTTT
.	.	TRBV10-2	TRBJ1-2	CASSAGQGTGYTF	TGCGCCAGCAGTGCGGGCCAGGGAACTGGCTACACCTTC
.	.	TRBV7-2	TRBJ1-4	CASSGGSQILEKLFF	TGTGCCAGCAGCGGGGGCTCCCAAATCCTCGAAAAACTGTTTTTT
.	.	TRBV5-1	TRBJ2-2	CASSLEAASGELFF	TGCGCCAGCAGCTTGGAGGCTGCATCTGGGGAGCTGTTTTTT
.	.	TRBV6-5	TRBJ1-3	CASSRQGRNTIYF	TGTGCCAGCAGCCGGCAAGGGAGAAACACCATATATTTT
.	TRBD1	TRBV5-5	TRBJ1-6	CASSDARTGGVYNSPLHF	TGTGCCAGCAGCGACGCAAGGACAGGGGGTGTTTATAATTCACCCCTCCACTTT
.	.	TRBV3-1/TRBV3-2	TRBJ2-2	CASSQEWGSGNTGELFF	TGTGCCAGCAGCCAAGAATGGGGGTCGGGGAACACCGGGGAGCTGTTTTTT
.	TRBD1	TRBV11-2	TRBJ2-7	CASSLVTGAPKEYEQYF	TGTGCCAGCAGCTTAGTCACAGGGGCGCCTAAGGAGTACGAGCAGTACTTC
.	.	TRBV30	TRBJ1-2	CAWTPPGGFGGYTF	TGTGCCTGGACCCCCCCGGGAGGGTTCGGCGGCTACACCTTC
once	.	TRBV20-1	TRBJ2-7	CSASGWDSTNEQYF	TGCAGTGCTAGTGGATGGGACTCTACAAACGAGCAGTACTTC
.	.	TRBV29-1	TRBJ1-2	CSGRGGYGYTF	TGCAGCGGAAGGGGGGGCTATGGCTACACCTTC
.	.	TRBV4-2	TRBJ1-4	CASSQGGGNNEKLFF	TGTGCCAGCAGCCAAGGGGGGGGGAATAATGAAAAACTGTTTTTT
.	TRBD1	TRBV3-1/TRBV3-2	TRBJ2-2	CASSHKDRGKGGELFF	TGTGCCAGCAGCCATAAGGACAGGGGAAAAGGCGGGGAGCTGTTTTTT
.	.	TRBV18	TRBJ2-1	CASSPSRGGYNEQFF	TGTGCCAGCTCACCATCGCGGGGAGGTTACAATGAGCAGTTCTTC
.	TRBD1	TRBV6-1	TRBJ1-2	CASSEAGTGNGYTF	TGTGCCAGCAGTGAGGCCGGGACAGGGAATGGCTACACCTTC
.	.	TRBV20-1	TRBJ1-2	CSVGSDYGYTF	TGCAGTGTTGGATCCGACTATGGCTACACCTTC
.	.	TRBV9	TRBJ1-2	CASSVGPGLNYGYTF	TGTGCCAGCAGCGTAGGTCCAGGACTTAACTATGGCTACACCTTC
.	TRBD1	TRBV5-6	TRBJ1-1	CASSLLGRDRGDTEAFF	TGTGCCAGCAGCTTGTTGGGGAGGGACAGGGGGGACACTGAAGCTTTCTTT
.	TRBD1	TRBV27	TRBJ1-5	CASRGQGSGQPQHF	TGTGCCAGCAGGGGACAGGGGTCTGGACAGCCCCAGCATTTT
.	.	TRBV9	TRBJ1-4	CASIFFRGKTNEKLFF	TGTGCCAGCATCTTCTTCCGGGGTAAGACTAATGAAAAACTGTTTTTT
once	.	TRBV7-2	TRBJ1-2	CASSFLSGVVGYGYTF	TGTGCCAGCAGCTTTCTATCTGGGGTGGTGGGGTATGGCTACACCTTC
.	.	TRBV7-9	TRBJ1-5	CASSLGGFQPQHF	TGTGCCAGCAGCTTAGGTGGTTTTCAGCCCCAGCATTTT
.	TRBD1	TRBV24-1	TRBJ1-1	CATREQGGKTEAFF	TGTGCCACCAGGGAACAGGGGGGGAAAACTGAAGCTTTCTTT
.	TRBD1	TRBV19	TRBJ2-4	CASSTGTGSTLAKNIQYF	TGTGCCAGTAGTACGGGGACAGGGAGTACCCTAGCCAAAAACATTCAGTACTTC
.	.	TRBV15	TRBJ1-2	CATSSSLPDGYTF	TGTGCCACCAGCAGTAGCCTCCCGGATGGCTACACCTTC
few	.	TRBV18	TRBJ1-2	CASSPPEGGYTF	TGTGCCAGCTCACCACCCGAGGGGGGCTACACCTTC
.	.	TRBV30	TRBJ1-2	CAWITGQPEGGYTF	TGTGCCTGGATCACGGGACAACCCGAGGGGGGCTACACCTTC
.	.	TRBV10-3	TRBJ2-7	CAISETDYEQYF	TGTGCCATCAGTGAAACCGATTACGAGCAGTACTTC
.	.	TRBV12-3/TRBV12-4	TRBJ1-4	CASSSGPQLFF	TGTGCCAGCAGTTCCGGGCCGCAACTGTTTTTT
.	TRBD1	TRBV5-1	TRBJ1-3	CASRTGTGGNTIYF	TGCGCCAGCAGAACCGGGACAGGAGGAAACACCATATATTTT
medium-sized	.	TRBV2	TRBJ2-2	CASRQQGWTLKTLNTGELFF	TGTGCCAGCAGGCAACAGGGCTGGACACTTAAAACCCTTAACACCGGGGAGCTGTTTTTT
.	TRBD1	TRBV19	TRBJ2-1	CASKPAGTGALGEQFF	TGTGCCAGTAAGCCGGCAGGGACAGGGGCGCTCGGAGAGCAGTTCTTC
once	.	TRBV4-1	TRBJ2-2	CASSQHGGTGELFF	TGCGCCAGCAGTCAGCATGGAGGAACCGGGGAGCTGTTTTTT
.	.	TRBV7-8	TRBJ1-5	CASSLDRGNQPQHF	TGTGCCAGCAGCTTAGACAGGGGCAATCAGCCCCAGCATTTT
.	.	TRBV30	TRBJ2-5	CAWSEGQGSVETQYF	TGTGCCTGGAGTGAAGGGCAGGGGTCGGTAGAGACCCAGTACTTC
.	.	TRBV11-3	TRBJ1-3	CASSLDSGAGNTIYF	TGTGCCAGCAGCTTAGATTCGGGGGCTGGAAACACCATATATTTT